This TCR beta chain was sequenced for a study of blood T cells in healthy people across ages. Through a sample-barcoded 5' primer and a J-beta primer mix, a second PCR was run for roughly 6 to 12 cycles. Each cDNA molecule was tagged by a template-switch adaptor with 12 random nucleotides. From each sample, at least 2.5 million paired-end reads containing CDR3 were obtained. TCRdb reprocessed the 5' RACE reads via MiXCR and lists one record per CDR3 protein. Among fewer than 750,000 distinct CDR3 sequences listed, roughly half were seen once. The sample holds a few counts of this clonotype. Its antigen is unidentified. Compared with germline, one end of the junction differs, possibly owing to a read error. Points from the study as a whole: More naive CD4+ cells and higher diversity were found in long-lived than in aged donors. Roughly linear declines in TCR beta diversity per million T cells occurred with age.

CDR3 size: 15 residues. CDR1 LNHDA and CDR2 SQIVND come from the germline V gene (reference sequence). The genes are TRBV19 and TRBJ2-1; TRBD1 is a possible D gene (7 bases). The sequence came from a woman at least 80 years old in good health. Sequenced sample: blood. CDR3 sequence (DNA): TGTGCCAGTAGTATAAGACAGGGAGGTTACAGTGAGCAGTTCTTC. This encodes CASSIRQGGYSEQFF.